The 30 T cell receptor beta chains below were found in one sample sequenced in a study of cytomegalovirus exposure and HLA in healthy donors. The protocol was immunoSEQ multiplex PCR, while the TCRdb copy is restricted to in-frame clones and leaves out a portion. The repertoire holds some 130,000 clones, 80% to 90% seen once, with roughly 1.2% in the top ten. The material sequenced was PBMCs. All receptors derive from a woman aged 18 to 35 in good health and CMV-seronegative.

The V and J genes are TRBV10-1 and TRBJ2-1, with 10 bases matching TRBD2. Trimming at V came to 5 bases and at J to 0 bases, leaving 4 bases not matched to a gene. CDR1 and CDR2 from the germline V gene are WNHNN and SYGVQD (reference sequence). The CDR3 is made up of 16 amino acids. The CDR3 sequence is CASSPSGGSSYNEQFF. CDR3 coding DNA: TGCGCCAGCAGTCCTAGCGGGGGTAGCTCCTACAATGAGCAGTTCTTC.

The V call is TRBV10-2, the J call TRBJ2-1, with 14 positions matching TRBD2. V dropped 5 bases and J dropped 7; count of bases not matched to a gene: 4. Germline lookup yields CDR1 WSHSY and CDR2 SAAADI. CDR3 length: 15 residues. The CDR3 DNA sequence: TGCGCCAGCAGTAGGACTAGCGGGGGGAATAATGAGCAGTTCTTC. Its protein is CASSRTSGGNNEQFF.

The chain is built from TRBV18 and TRBJ1-1; the D gene is possibly TRBD1 (5 bases). This CDR3 has 14 amino acids. Between the trimmed V and J ends, which lost 8 bases and 1 base, there was a span of 14 bases. Germline CDR1 KGHSH, CDR2 LQKENI. The DNA for the CDR3 is TGTGCCAGCGATTTTACAGGCCCGAACACTGAAGCTTTCTTT. This encodes CASDFTGPNTEAFF.

The chain links TRBV18 to TRBJ1-2, with TRBD1 identical over 9 bases. This CDR3 has 14 amino acids. Trimming cost V 8 bases and J 4 bases; bases outside gene matches: 8. CDR1 is KGHSH and CDR2 is LQKENI in the germline V gene. CDR3 sequence: CASASTGGSYGYTF. The CDR3 DNA reads TGTGCCAGCGCCTCTACAGGGGGCTCCTATGGCTACACCTTC.

The chain couples TRBV10-2 to TRBJ1-1, with a possible D match to TRBD1 (5 bases). Germline V gene data show CDR1 as WSHSY and CDR2 as SAAADI. Trimming cost V 1 base and J 1 base, with 7 bases left between them. This CDR3 has 14 amino acids. In DNA form, the CDR3 reads TGCGCCAGCAGTGAGTTTCAGGGGAACACTGAAGCTTTCTTT. It is translated as CASSEFQGNTEAFF.

CDR3 protein: CASSDRRSAGANYGYTF. The DNA of the CDR3 is TGTGCCAGCAGTGACCGGCGATCGGCGGGGGCCAACTATGGCTACACCTTC. The chain recombines TRBV7-8 with TRBJ1-2; TRBD1 might be the D (6 bases). CDR1 and CDR2 from the germline V gene are SGHVS and FQNEAQ. V lost 6 bases and J 2 bases, leaving 22 bases between the germline ends. This CDR3 contains 17 residues.

The rearrangement uses TRBV6-5 and TRBJ1-2, with TRBD1 as a possible D gene (6 bases). From germline, CDR1 is MNHEY and CDR2 SVGAGI. V was pared by 6 bases and J by 7 bases, with 21 bases between. The CDR3 covers 15 residues. The CDR3 protein is CASRPWEGGAGGYTF. In DNA, the CDR3 is TGTGCCAGCAGACCATGGGAGGGGGGCGCGGGTGGCTACACCTTC.

The chain joins TRBV21-1 to TRBJ2-1; the D call TRBD1 from the table was never checked on the DNA. TRBV21-1 is deemed a pseudogene. The CDR3 runs 17 residues. Here the CDR3 reads CASSALGQVNPYNEQFF. The CDR3 DNA is TGTGCCAGCAGCGCCCTGGGACAGGTCAACCCCTACAATGAGCAGTTCTTC.

V is TRBV7-9 and J is TRBJ2-7, with TRBD1 matching over 8 bases. Germline V gives CDR1 SEHNR, CDR2 FQNEAQ (reference sequence). This CDR3 comprises 13 residues. The CDR3 DNA sequence: TGTTACAGCAACGGACAGGGATCGCTCGAGCAGTACTTC. Its translation is CYSNGQGSLEQYF.

This sequence joins TRBV29-1 and TRBJ2-3; 8 positions agree with TRBD2. V shed 7 bases, J shed 5 bases, and the junction held 11 bases outside the gene matches. The CDR3 loop spans 14 amino acids. From germline, CDR1 is SQVTM and CDR2 ANQGSEA. The CDR3 loop reads CSGGAGGAEDTQYF. CDR3 bases: TGCAGCGGTGGGGCCGGGGGGGCAGAAGATACGCAGTATTTT.

The V call is TRBV5-1, the J call TRBJ2-2; D is unresolved. There are 11 residues in the CDR3. Trimming removed 2 bases from V and 6 bases from J, with 2 bases in between. Germline V lookup: CDR1 SGHRS, CDR2 YFSETQ. CDR3 in DNA: TGCGCCAGCAGCTTCTCCGGGGAGCTGTTTTTT. It translates to CASSFSGELFF.

This chain uses TRBV27 with TRBJ2-2; 11 positions agree with TRBD1. The CDR3 is 16 residues long. With 2 bases clipped from V and 7 bases from J, the junction kept 6 bases outside the gene matches. Germline values: CDR1 MNHEY, CDR2 SMNVEV (reference sequence). The CDR3 here is CASSLPGTGGSGELFF. The CDR3 DNA sequence: TGTGCCAGCAGTTTACCCGGGACAGGGGGTAGCGGGGAGCTGTTTTTT.

The chain links TRBV6-6 to TRBJ2-7; the D gene is possibly TRBD2 (5 bases). Trimming left V 2 bases short and J 2 bases short, with 13 bases between. The CDR3 runs to 15 residues. From germline, CDR1 is MNHNY and CDR2 SVGAGI (reference sequence). The CDR3 DNA reads TGTGCCAGCAGTTACGCGCCAGGACTCACCTACGAGCAGTACTTC. Translated: CASSYAPGLTYEQYF.

This clone turned up a few times. The CDR3 nucleotides read TGCGCCAGCAGCCAAGATGGACAGGGAGGAGGCTACACCTTC. Amino acid sequence: CASSQDGQGGGYTF. The chain couples TRBV4-1 to TRBJ1-2, with 8 bases that match TRBD1. The CDR3 has 14 residues. Unmatched junction bases numbered 5, after V lost 0 bases and J lost 8 bases. Looked up from germline, CDR1 is MGHRA and CDR2 is YSYEKL.

This clone was recorded only once. This chain uses TRBV6-5 with TRBJ1-2, with D maybe TRBD1 (5 bases). Trimming took 8 bases from V and 0 from J, leaving 13 bases between them. Looked up from germline, CDR1 is MNHEY and CDR2 is SVGAGI. This CDR3 spans 14 amino acids. The CDR3 is CASSNRITNYGYTF. CDR3 nucleotide sequence: TGTGCCAGCTCCAACAGGATTACTAACTATGGCTACACCTTC.

The V and J genes are TRBV18 and TRBJ1-4; D is unresolved. Per germline, CDR1 KGHSH and CDR2 LQKENI. The CDR3 contains 15 residues. Trimming removed 0 bases at V and 7 bases at J, with 12 bases between. The CDR3 DNA follows: TGTGCCAGCTCACCACCCCCCTCTGCGGGTGAAAAACTGTTTTTT. It specifies CASSPPPSAGEKLFF.

This clone was recorded many times. The J gene is TRBJ1-1, the V gene TRBV20-1; the match to TRBD1 covers 8 bases. CDR3 length: 11 amino acids. The junction had 1 base not matched to a gene; V was cut back by 2 bases and J by 8 bases. From germline, CDR1 is DFQATT and CDR2 SNEGSKA (reference sequence). The CDR3 loop is CSARWDREAFF. CDR3 nucleotide sequence: TGCAGTGCTAGATGGGACAGGGAAGCTTTCTTT.

The chain joins TRBV29-1 to TRBJ2-1; 7 positions agree with TRBD2. The junction had 14 bases not matched to a gene; V was cut back by 6 bases and J by 3 bases. Germline V gene lookup returns CDR1 SQVTM and CDR2 ANQGSEA. The CDR3 loop spans 16 amino acids. The CDR3 is CSVQSGRGYNYNEQFF. The CDR3 DNA reads TGCAGCGTCCAATCCGGGCGGGGGTACAACTACAATGAGCAGTTCTTC.

The chain carries TRBV6-5 and TRBJ1-1; TRBD1 is a possible D gene (6 bases). Deletions cut 7 bases from V and 3 bases from J, with 18 bases between. CDR3 length: 15 amino acids. Germline CDR1 MNHEY, CDR2 SVGAGI. In DNA form, the CDR3 reads TGTGCCAGCACCCCCTACCAGGGGCCGGACACTGAAGCTTTCTTT. Its translation: CASTPYQGPDTEAFF.

V and J are TRBV9 and TRBJ1-2; a weak D match, TRBD1 (5 bases). V lost 0 bases and J lost 0, with 9 bases in between. CDR1 is SGDLS and CDR2 is YYNGEE in the germline V gene. The length of the CDR3 is 15 residues. The CDR3 loop is CASSVGTSTNYGYTF. In DNA, the CDR3 is TGTGCCAGCAGCGTAGGGACATCAACTAACTATGGCTACACCTTC.

The CDR3 spells CASSQRANYGYTF. The CDR3, as DNA: TGTGCCAGCAGCCAGCGGGCGAACTATGGCTACACCTTC. The J gene is TRBJ1-2, the V gene TRBV5-6, with no clear D. CDR1 is SGHDT and CDR2 is YYEEEE in the germline V gene. V lost 4 bases and J 2 bases, leaving 9 bases between the germline ends. This CDR3 spans 13 amino acids.

The DNA for the CDR3 is TGTGCCAGCAGTTTACGGGTGGGCACTGAAGCTTTCTTT. Its translation is CASSLRVGTEAFF. This chain uses TRBV27 with TRBJ1-1; no firm D call. Germline V CDR1 and CDR2: MNHEY, SMNVEV (reference sequence). Trimming took off 2 bases at V and 4 bases at J, with 8 bases between the two ends. This CDR3 spans 13 amino acids.

This clone was counted between two and nine times. This chain links TRBV5-1 with TRBJ2-7, with TRBD1 identical over 8 bases. The CDR3 spans 14 residues. J was trimmed by 6 bases and V by 4 bases; bases with no gene match: 9. The germline V gene encodes CDR1 SGHRS and CDR2 YFSETQ. CDR3 protein: CASSTTGQGGEQYF. CDR3 nucleotide sequence: TGCGCCAGCAGCACAACAGGACAGGGAGGCGAGCAGTACTTC.

The chain carries TRBV6-5 and TRBJ2-5, with D unclear. Germline lookup yields CDR1 MNHEY and CDR2 SVGAGI. The V and J ends lost 2 bases and 5 bases respectively, with 12 bases between them. The CDR3 length is 14 residues. CDR3 coding DNA: TGTGCCAGCAGTTACCTCTTTCCCGGGGAGACCCAGTACTTC. Residues: CASSYLFPGETQYF.

V is TRBV2 and J is TRBJ1-2; 10 bases match TRBD1. Germline V CDR1 and CDR2: SNHLY, FYNNEI. V dropped 4 bases and J dropped 7; count of bases not matched to a gene: 3. This CDR3 comprises 13 residues. The CDR3 spells CASSGRDRGGYTF. The DNA of the CDR3 is TGTGCCAGCAGTGGCCGGGACAGGGGTGGCTACACCTTC.

The rearrangement links TRBV18 to TRBJ2-7; D may be TRBD2 (5 bases). V was pared by 6 bases and J by 1 base, with 10 bases between. Germline V CDR1 and CDR2: KGHSH, LQKENI. The length of the CDR3 is 13 residues. CDR3 nucleotide sequence: TGTGCCAGCTCGCTGCCGGGGTCCTACGAGCAGTACTTC. Protein product: CASSLPGSYEQYF.

This clone was seen once. This sample also contains other DNA sequences that code for the same CDR3. This rearrangement joins TRBV7-3 to TRBJ2-3; D is undetermined. Germline V gene lookup returns CDR1 SGHTA and CDR2 FQGTGA. This CDR3 spans 14 amino acids. Trimming shortened V by 2 bases and J by 1 base, and 7 bases separated the two germline ends. CDR3 coding DNA: TGTGCCAGCAGCTTATCAGGCGGCACAGATACGCAGTATTTT. Protein: CASSLSGGTDTQYF.

The chain couples TRBV14 to TRBJ2-2; D perhaps matches TRBD2 (5 bases). Germline values: CDR1 SGHDN, CDR2 FVKESK. Trimming cost V 8 bases and J 5 bases, with 6 bases left between them. The CDR3 is 11 residues long. CDR3 DNA: TGTGCCAGCCGGGGTACCGGGGAGCTGTTTTTT. It specifies CASRGTGELFF.

This chain joins TRBV7-6 and TRBJ2-1, with TRBD2 identical over 10 bases. Germline-derived CDR1 and CDR2 are SGHVS and FNYEAQ. This CDR3 contains 16 residues. V was pared by 1 base and J by 8 bases, with 8 bases of the junction left unmatched. The CDR3 sequence: CASSLGPAGGPYEQFF. The CDR3 region has the DNA TGTGCCAGCAGCTTAGGTCCAGCGGGGGGGCCATATGAGCAGTTCTTC.

The chain recombines TRBV5-4 with TRBJ1-1; unclear D gene. Trimming removed 2 bases at V and 1 base at J, with 9 bases between. Looked up from germline, CDR1 is SGHNT and CDR2 is YYREEE (reference sequence). The CDR3 length is 14 residues. The CDR3 DNA reads TGTGCCAGCAGCTTTTCGGCGGGGAACACTGAAGCTTTCTTT. As protein: CASSFSAGNTEAFF.